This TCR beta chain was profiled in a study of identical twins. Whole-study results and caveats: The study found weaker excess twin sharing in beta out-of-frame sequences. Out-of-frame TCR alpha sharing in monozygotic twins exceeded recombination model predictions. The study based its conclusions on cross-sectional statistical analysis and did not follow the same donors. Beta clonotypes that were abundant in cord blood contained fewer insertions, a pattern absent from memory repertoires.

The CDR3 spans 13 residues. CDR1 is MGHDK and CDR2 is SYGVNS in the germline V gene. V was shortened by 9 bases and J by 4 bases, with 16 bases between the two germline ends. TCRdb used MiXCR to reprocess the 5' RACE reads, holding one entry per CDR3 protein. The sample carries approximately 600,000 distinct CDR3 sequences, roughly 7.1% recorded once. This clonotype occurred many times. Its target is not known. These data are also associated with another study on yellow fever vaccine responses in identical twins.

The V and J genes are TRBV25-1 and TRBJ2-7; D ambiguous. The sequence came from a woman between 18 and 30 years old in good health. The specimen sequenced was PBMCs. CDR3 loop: CARSTAIIYEQYF. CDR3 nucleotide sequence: TGTGCCAGGAGTACCGCAATTATTTACGAGCAGTACTTC.